A selection of T cell receptor beta chains follows, all from one sample in a study of low-dose radiotherapy and immunotherapy resistance in tumors. TCRdb fed the reads into MiXCR, producing one record per CDR3 protein. The sample contains more than 90,000 distinct CDR3 sequences, around 21% of which appear only once. The sample in question was PBMCs, obtained after low-dose radiotherapy plus immunotherapy. Every receptor here comes from a male donor with prostate cancer. The CDR3 runs from the conserved cysteine through the conserved F or W. Fields, in order: J gene, D gene, clone size, V gene, CDR3 protein, CDR3 DNA. A D gene is named only where the DNA matches it firmly. Expanded clones get a size class; other rows say once, few or many, or leave the size out.

J gene: TRBJ2-1
D gene: TRBD2
clone size: many
V gene: TRBV20-1
CDR3 protein: CSARRLAGGIEQFF
CDR3 DNA: TGCAGTGCACGCAGGCTAGCGGGGGGGATAGAGCAGTTCTTC

J gene: TRBJ2-7
D gene: -
clone size: many
V gene: TRBV12-3/TRBV12-4
CDR3 protein: CASSLEQVGGQYF
CDR3 DNA: TGTGCCAGCAGTTTAGAGCAGGTCGGAGGGCAGTACTTC

J gene: TRBJ2-7
D gene: -
clone size: -
V gene: TRBV5-1
CDR3 protein: CASSLALDLGEQYF
CDR3 DNA: TGCGCCAGCAGCTTGGCCCTGGACTTAGGAGAGCAGTACTTC

J gene: TRBJ1-1
D gene: TRBD1
clone size: many
V gene: TRBV19
CDR3 protein: CASSAIQGGTEAFF
CDR3 DNA: TGTGCCAGTAGTGCCATACAGGGGGGCACTGAAGCTTTCTTT

J gene: TRBJ1-5
D gene: TRBD1
clone size: many
V gene: TRBV19
CDR3 protein: CASFDRGGTGNQPQHF
CDR3 DNA: TGTGCCAGTTTTGACAGGGGTGGGACTGGCAATCAGCCCCAGCATTTT

J gene: TRBJ2-2
D gene: -
clone size: many
V gene: TRBV2
CDR3 protein: CASRANRGTGELFF
CDR3 DNA: TGTGCCAGCCGAGCGAACCGGGGCACCGGGGAGCTGTTTTTT

J gene: TRBJ2-5
D gene: TRBD2
clone size: -
V gene: TRBV20-1
CDR3 protein: CSAPFLASGGETQYF
CDR3 DNA: TGCAGTGCTCCCTTTCTGGCTAGCGGGGGAGAGACCCAGTACTTC

J gene: TRBJ1-4
D gene: -
clone size: many
V gene: TRBV7-2
CDR3 protein: CASSSYRANNEKLFF
CDR3 DNA: TGTGCCAGCAGCTCTTACAGGGCCAATAATGAAAAACTGTTTTTT

J gene: TRBJ1-2
D gene: TRBD1
clone size: few
V gene: TRBV28
CDR3 protein: CASSFPPGQGGESQGYTF
CDR3 DNA: TGTGCCAGCAGTTTTCCCCCGGGACAGGGCGGTGAGAGTCAGGGCTACACCTTC

J gene: TRBJ2-1
D gene: TRBD1
clone size: few
V gene: TRBV12-3/TRBV12-4
CDR3 protein: CASSLESSDRGGYNEQFF
CDR3 DNA: TGTGCCAGCAGTTTAGAGAGCTCCGACAGGGGTGGGTACAATGAGCAGTTCTTC

J gene: TRBJ2-1
D gene: -
clone size: many
V gene: TRBV2
CDR3 protein: CASRQGIEQFF
CDR3 DNA: TGTGCCAGCAGGCAGGGGATTGAGCAGTTCTTC

J gene: TRBJ2-7
D gene: -
clone size: -
V gene: TRBV4-3
CDR3 protein: CASSYGLTYEQYF
CDR3 DNA: TGCGCCAGCAGCTACGGACTGACCTACGAGCAGTACTTC

J gene: TRBJ2-7
D gene: TRBD2
clone size: many
V gene: TRBV6-2/TRBV6-3
CDR3 protein: CASSDPSGGSYEQYF
CDR3 DNA: TGTGCCAGCAGTGACCCTAGCGGGGGCTCCTACGAGCAGTACTTC